Listed below are T cell receptor beta chains from one sample, sequenced in a study of blood T cell repertoires in COVID-19. Measured with immunoSEQ multiplex PCR; TCRdb has only the in-frame clones, and not every one. The sample records approximately 45,000 clones, approximately 86% being singletons. What was sequenced was peripheral blood. The receptors originated from a woman older than 75 with acute or convalescent COVID-19. Both conserved end residues are part of each CDR3. The D gene is left open where the match is weak. Where a row states a size, it is once, few, many or the class of an expanded clone; other rows omit it.

j_call,v_call,d_call,clone_size,cdr3_aa,cdr3_nt
TRBJ2-1,TRBV20-1,NA,NA,CSAREGAGFFF,TGCAGTGCTAGAGAAGGAGCGGGTTTTTTCTTC
TRBJ1-2,TRBV14,TRBD1,NA,CASSVRDRGYGYTF,TGTGCCAGCAGCGTCCGGGACAGGGGATATGGCTACACCTTC
TRBJ1-6,TRBV5-1,TRBD1,few,CASSLTGGYSPLHF,TGCGCCAGCAGCTTGACAGGGGGCTACTCACCCCTCCACTTT
TRBJ2-5,TRBV9,TRBD1,NA,CASSVLSGQTQETQYF,TGTGCCAGCAGCGTCCTTTCGGGACAGACACAAGAGACCCAGTACTTC
TRBJ1-6,TRBV5-1,TRBD1,NA,CASCARDRVNSPLHF,TGCGCCAGCTGTGCCCGGGACAGGGTTAATTCACCCCTCCACTTT
TRBJ1-5,TRBV19,TRBD1,NA,CAGGTGRNQPQHF,TGTGCCGGAGGGACAGGGCGGAATCAGCCCCAGCATTTT
TRBJ2-1,TRBV9,TRBD2,NA,CASSVGGGSYNEQFF,TGTGCCAGCAGCGTGGGCGGGGGTTCCTACAATGAGCAGTTCTTC
TRBJ1-3,TRBV5-6,TRBD1,NA,CASSSWTGSGNTIYF,TGTGCCAGCAGCTCCTGGACAGGCTCTGGAAACACCATATATTTT
TRBJ2-2,TRBV7-3,NA,NA,CASSLYGGVSTGELFF,TGTGCCAGCAGCTTATACGGGGGTGTTTCTACCGGGGAGCTGTTTTTT
TRBJ1-5,TRBV19,NA,NA,CASKSSGTISNQPQHF,TGTGCCAGTAAATCATCCGGGACAATCTCAAATCAGCCCCAGCATTTT
TRBJ1-4,TRBV6-5,NA,NA,CASSLGGLANEKLFF,TGTGCCAGCAGTCTGGGGGGGTTGGCTAATGAAAAACTGTTTTTT
TRBJ1-2,TRBV27,NA,NA,CASSLGQAAYGYTF,TGTGCCAGCAGTTTAGGGCAGGCAGCCTATGGCTACACCTTC
TRBJ2-7,TRBV12-5,NA,NA,CASGLSGFYPYEQYF,TGTGCTAGTGGTTTATCGGGGTTTTACCCCTACGAGCAGTACTTC
TRBJ2-5,TRBV5-1,TRBD1,NA,CASSSRTGDETQYF,TGCGCCAGCAGCTCTAGGACAGGGGACGAGACCCAGTACTTC
TRBJ1-2,TRBV6-6,NA,NA,CASSLKGDYYGYTF,TGTGCCAGCAGCCTCAAGGGAGATTACTATGGCTACACCTTC
TRBJ2-7,TRBV10-3,NA,NA,CAISEELSEQYF,TGTGCCATCAGTGAGGAACTAAGCGAGCAGTACTTC
TRBJ1-6,TRBV7-3,TRBD1,NA,CASSPSGDRNSPLHF,TGTGCCAGCAGCCCGTCGGGGGACAGAAATTCACCCCTCCACTTT
TRBJ1-2,TRBV6-2/TRBV6-3,NA,NA,CASSYAGNSYGYTF,TGTGCCAGCAGTTACGCGGGGAATTCCTATGGCTACACCTTC
TRBJ1-1,TRBV9,NA,NA,CASSPRLMNTEAFF,TGTGCCAGCAGCCCCCGTCTTATGAACACTGAAGCTTTCTTT
TRBJ1-1,TRBV5-5,NA,NA,CASSNSGSGYTEAFF,TGTGCCAGCAGCAATAGTGGGAGTGGGTACACTGAAGCTTTCTTT
TRBJ1-6,TRBV6-4,NA,few,CASSDSPGDNSPLHF,TGTGCCAGCAGTGACTCGCCAGGGGACAATTCACCCCTCCACTTT
TRBJ1-3,TRBV7-9,NA,NA,CASSPRVSSGNTIYF,TGTGCCAGCAGCCCCAGGGTCTCCTCTGGAAACACCATATATTTT
TRBJ2-5,TRBV5-8,TRBD2,NA,CASSPGGGRETQYF,TGTGCCAGCAGCCCCGGGGGGGGGCGAGAGACCCAGTACTTC
TRBJ1-4,TRBV5-4,TRBD1,NA,CASSLKGQNNEKLFF,TGTGCCAGCAGCTTGAAGGGACAGAATAATGAAAAACTGTTTTTT
TRBJ1-4,TRBV2,NA,once,CASSLWYREKLFF,TGTGCCAGCAGTCTCTGGTACCGGGAAAAACTGTTTTTT
TRBJ1-2,TRBV2,NA,NA,CASSPDTIYGYTF,TGTGCCAGCAGCCCCGACACCATCTATGGCTACACCTTC
TRBJ1-4,TRBV27,TRBD1,NA,CASSSPGQGREKLFF,TGTGCCAGCAGTTCTCCGGGACAGGGTAGAGAAAAACTGTTTTTT
TRBJ1-3,TRBV7-9,NA,NA,CASSLNRDGNTIYF,TGTGCCAGCAGCTTAAACAGGGATGGAAACACCATATATTTT
TRBJ1-4,TRBV6-2/TRBV6-3,NA,NA,CASSSRGEGSGKNEKLFF,TGTGCCAGCAGTTCGCGTGGAGAGGGAAGCGGAAAAAATGAAAAACTGTTTTTT
TRBJ2-7,TRBV2,TRBD1,NA,CASNTGGLYSYEQYF,TGTGCCAGCAACACAGGGGGATTATACTCCTACGAGCAGTACTTC
TRBJ1-1,TRBV5-1,TRBD1,NA,CASSNTRGLFTEAFF,TGCGCCAGCAGCAACACCAGGGGGCTTTTCACTGAAGCTTTCTTT
TRBJ1-3,TRBV12-3/TRBV12-4,NA,NA,CASRGDSGNTIYF,TGTGCCAGCAGGGGCGACTCTGGAAACACCATATATTTT
TRBJ2-3,TRBV4-1,NA,NA,CASRYMERGTDTQYF,TGCGCCAGCAGGTACATGGAGCGGGGCACAGATACGCAGTATTTT
TRBJ2-7,TRBV3-1/TRBV3-2,TRBD1,NA,CASSRRSTGSYEQYF,TGTGCCAGCAGCCGGAGGTCGACAGGGTCCTACGAGCAGTACTTC
TRBJ2-5,TRBV19,TRBD2,NA,CASSIGGGEETQYF,TGTGCCAGTAGTATCGGGGGAGGGGAGGAGACCCAGTACTTC
TRBJ1-3,TRBV6-5,NA,few,CASMREHTIYF,TGTGCCAGCATGAGGGAGCACACCATATATTTT
TRBJ2-5,TRBV15,NA,NA,CATSRGGGGGQETQYF,TGTGCCACCAGCAGAGGCGGAGGAGGAGGGCAAGAGACCCAGTACTTC
TRBJ1-3,TRBV18,TRBD1,NA,CASSLRTGGNSGNTIYF,TGTGCCAGCTCTCTTCGGACAGGGGGCAACTCTGGAAACACCATATATTTT
TRBJ2-3,TRBV24-1,NA,NA,CATSGVGNAGQYF,TGTGCCACCAGCGGGGTGGGGAACGCGGGGCAGTATTTT
TRBJ2-7,TRBV3-1/TRBV3-2,TRBD1,NA,CASSQGSFSTGAPEQYF,TGTGCCAGCAGCCAAGGTTCTTTCAGTACAGGGGCCCCCGAGCAGTACTTC